Described below is a single TCR beta chain sequence and its context. Its antigen is not identified. This entry belongs to a study of identical twins. The study, taken as a whole, reports: The presence of invariant MAIT and iNKT cells could partly confound analyses of zero-insertion sequences. Interpretation of the results relied on cross-sectional statistical analysis and not on following the same donors.

TCRdb reprocessed the 5' RACE reads via MiXCR and lists one record per CDR3 protein. The sample gives around 490,000 distinct CDR3 sequences, around 15% of which show up once; about 0.94% is in the top ten. Healthy Caucasians supplied all donations. Per germline, CDR1 SGHRS and CDR2 YFSETQ. The CDR3 has 15 amino acids. Deletions cut 0 bases from V and 0 bases from J, with 9 bases between. The same data also went into a second study, on yellow fever vaccine responses in identical twins.

The chain couples TRBV5-1 to TRBJ1-1; the D is unclear. Specimen: CD4+ T cells sorted from blood. The sequence derives from a woman in her late teens or twenties in good health. This CDR3 reads CASSLVKGLNTEAFF. Written as DNA, the CDR3 is TGCGCCAGCAGCTTGGTTAAGGGCTTGAACACTGAAGCTTTCTTT.